This TCR beta chain appears in the sequencing data of a study of breast tumors, draining lymph nodes, adjacent tissues (dated by TCRdb to 2016 to 2018). With respect to the entire study: In breast cancer patients, the study compared the TCR beta repertoires of tumor, adjacent nontumor tissue and axillary lymph nodes. In human breast cancer, the study set out to evaluate how tumor, surrounding tissue and draining lymph node repertoires relate to one another and whether T cells may move between these sites. The investigation overall reported the following: Tumor and nontumor tissue repertoires were found to be significantly more similar in luminal-like than in basal-like breast cancer. A scenario in which most tumor T cells derive from the lymph node and then expand within tumor tissue was judged to be consistent with the data. Rather than being directly demonstrated, the conclusion that tumor T cells originate in lymph nodes was presented as consistent with a hypothesis. Tumors showed preferential V and J gene usage, and their T-cell repertoire diversity fell below that of lymph nodes yet above that of nontumor tissue.

Lymph node samples were obtained from the axillary draining lymph nodes of breast cancer patients. A remark on this clonotype: The antigen it binds to is not known. Nothing much larger sits one base from this clone, and base qualities are not available.

Sequencing relied on an Illumina HiSeq 2000. TCR beta chain libraries were generated by multiplex PCR amplification. High-throughput sequencing was used to analyze the amplified TCR beta chain products. TCRdb itself trimmed the public reads at Q25 with fastp, ran MiXCR and retained productive beta chains. Every CDR3 protein is listed once, alongside the most common genes and DNA of its rows. Across this sample there are over 150,000 distinct CDR3 sequences, with roughly a third seen only once. 3.5% to 4.5% of the sample is in the top ten clones. Spanning cysteine to phenylalanine, the CDR3 consists of 15 amino acids. Solely the CDR3 DNA is kept, with 45 bases framed from the first base. Trimming accounts for 1 base at V and 5 bases at J, while the number of junction bases matched to no gene is 6. Taken from the germline V gene, the CDR1 and CDR2 loops are LGHNA and YNFKEQ.

The source of this sequence is a female donor with breast cancer. Some clones in this sample may be carry-over from other donors' samples. The V and J segments used are TRBV4-2 and TRBJ2-5, with 8 middle bases fitting TRBD1. Material for sequencing was axillary lymph node tissue. The CDR3: CASSQGTGLGETQYF. DNA sequence: TGTGCCAGCAGCCAAGGGACAGGGTTAGGGGAGACCCAGTACTTC.